This T cell receptor (beta chain) derives from a study of blood T cell repertoires in COVID-19. About the research overall: Some COVID-19 samples were acute and others convalescent; all came from the United States, Italy and Spain. T cells, B-cell-depleted T cells, or PBMCs provided the cDNA or gDNA that served as material.

The CDR3 has 18 residues. Original data processing: Nucleated cell number was recorded as an estimate derived from reference gene primer amplification. The protocol was immunoSEQ multiplex PCR, while the TCRdb copy is restricted to in-frame clones and leaves out a portion. V and J calls and clone size are as listed in that table; D and trimming were resolved from the DNA. The sample holds about 140,000 clones, roughly 76% seen once. This TCR derives from a man of 80 years or more with acute or convalescent COVID-19. Sequencing was carried out using peripheral blood. The chain links TRBV21-1 to TRBJ1-5; the table's TRBD1 call for D was not verified on the DNA. TRBV21-1 is tagged as a pseudogene. The CDR3 region has the DNA TGTGCCAGCAGCCCTCAAAGACCCCGGGACAGGGACAATCAGCCCCAGCATTTT. Its translation is CASSPQRPRDRDNQPQHF.